This T cell receptor beta chain was captured in a study of T cell repertoires in cytomegalovirus infection. Study summary: Indicated by public TCR beta signatures were CMV infection and matching HLA type.

This clonotype showed up many times. Its antigen is unknown. The junction departs from the called germline gene at one end, perhaps through a read error. General study points: There were carriers of CMV plus the relevant HLA, and cumulative public TCR beta family frequency identified them. What dominated the ex vivo response were HLA-C-restricted CMV-specific TCR beta clonotypes.

MiXCR, applied by TCRdb to the reads, yields one record per CDR3 protein. In the table there are hundreds of thousands of distinct CDR3 sequences, roughly 15% of which are singletons. The specimen was PBMCs. This TCR derives from a human donor in good health (CMV status not recorded). Some clones in this sample may be carry-over from other donors' samples.

The CDR3 nucleotides read TGTGCTAGCAGCCTGACTAGCGGGGGGGCCTTCAATGAGCAGTTCTTC. It yields the protein CASSLTSGGAFNEQFF. This chain links TRBV7-7 with TRBJ2-1, with 14 bases fitting TRBD2. The CDR3 sequence is 16 residues long. Germline V gene lookup returns CDR1 SSHAT and CDR2 FNYEAQ (reference sequence).